One and the same sample provided the 5 T cell receptor beta chains below, sequenced in a study of control samples from healthy donors and cancer patients. Libraries were prepared by immunoSEQ multiplex PCR; TCRdb keeps only in-frame clonotypes and omits some of them. The data show about 95,000 clones, with 90% to 95% seen just once and roughly 0.92% held by the top ten. What was sequenced was blood. The source of these receptors is a woman in her 30s in good health.

The V call is TRBV18, the J call TRBJ2-3, with 7 bases fitting TRBD2. The CDR3 spans 16 residues. V trimming: 3 bases; J trimming: 2 bases; junction bases outside the gene matches: 8. Germline CDR1 and CDR2: KGHSH and LQKENI. The CDR3, as DNA: TGTGCCAGCTCACCCTTTTCAGCGGGGCCCACAGATACGCAGTATTTT. Translation: CASSPFSAGPTDTQYF.

The chain carries TRBV27 and TRBJ1-1; D possibly corresponds to TRBD1 (6 bases). V shed 6 bases and J shed 4 bases, with 12 bases lying between them. The CDR3 extends over 13 amino acids. Germline V gives CDR1 MNHEY, CDR2 SMNVEV (reference sequence). The CDR3 region has the DNA TGTGCCAGCAGATATGGACAGAGCACTGAAGCTTTCTTT. This encodes CASRYGQSTEAFF.

CDR3 residues: CASSPSGGVGSYEQYF. The CDR3 nucleotides read TGTGCCAGCAGCCCCTCTGGCGGGGTTGGGTCCTACGAGCAGTACTTC. The V call is TRBV9, the J call TRBJ2-7, with D possibly matching TRBD2 (6 bases). The CDR3 is made up of 16 amino acids. V lost 4 bases, J lost 1 base, and 18 bases lay in between. CDR1 and CDR2 (germline): SGDLS, YYNGEE.

The CDR3 bases are TGTGCCACACCGACTACGGCTAGCGGGGGGGCAAAAGATACGCAGTATTTT. Translation: CATPTTASGGAKDTQYF. The genes are TRBV2 and TRBJ2-3, with 12 bases aligning to TRBD2. The CDR3 extends over 17 amino acids. Germline assignment: CDR1 SNHLY and CDR2 FYNNEI. Losses at the gene ends were 10 bases for V and 5 bases for J; bases not matched to a gene: 16.

The chain employs TRBV12-3 or TRBV12-4 and TRBJ1-2; the D gene is possibly TRBD1 (6 bases). The V end was cut by 7 bases, the J end by 8 bases, with 14 bases between. The CDR3 loop spans 12 amino acids. CDR3 sequence reads: CASNKAGGGYTF. CDR3 bases: TGTGCCAGCAATAAGGCCGGGGGCGGCTACACCTTC.